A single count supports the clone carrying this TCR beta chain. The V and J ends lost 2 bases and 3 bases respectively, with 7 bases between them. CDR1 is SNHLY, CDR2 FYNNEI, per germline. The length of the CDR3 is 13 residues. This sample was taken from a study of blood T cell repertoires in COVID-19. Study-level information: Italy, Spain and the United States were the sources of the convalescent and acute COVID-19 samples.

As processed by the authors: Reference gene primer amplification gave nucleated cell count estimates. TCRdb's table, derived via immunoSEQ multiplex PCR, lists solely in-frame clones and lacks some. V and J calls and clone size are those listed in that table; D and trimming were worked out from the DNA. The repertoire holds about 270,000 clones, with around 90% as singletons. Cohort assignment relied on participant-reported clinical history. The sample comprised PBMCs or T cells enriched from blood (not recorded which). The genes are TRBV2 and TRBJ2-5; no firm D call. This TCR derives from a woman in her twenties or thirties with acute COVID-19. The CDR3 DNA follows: TGTGCCAGCAGTGAAAACGGTAAAGAGACCCAGTACTTC. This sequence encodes CASSENGKETQYF.